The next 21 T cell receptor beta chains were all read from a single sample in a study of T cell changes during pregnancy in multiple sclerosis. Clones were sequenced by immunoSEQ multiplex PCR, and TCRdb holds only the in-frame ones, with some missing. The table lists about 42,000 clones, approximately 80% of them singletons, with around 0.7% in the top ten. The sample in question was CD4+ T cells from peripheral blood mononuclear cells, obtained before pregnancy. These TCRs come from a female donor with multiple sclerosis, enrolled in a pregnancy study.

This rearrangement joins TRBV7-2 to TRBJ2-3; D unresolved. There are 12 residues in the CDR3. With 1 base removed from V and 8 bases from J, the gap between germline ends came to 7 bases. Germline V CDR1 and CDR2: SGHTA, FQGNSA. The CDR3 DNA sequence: TGTGCCAGCAGCTTAGAAGAGGTTACGCAGTATTTT. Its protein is CASSLEEVTQYF.

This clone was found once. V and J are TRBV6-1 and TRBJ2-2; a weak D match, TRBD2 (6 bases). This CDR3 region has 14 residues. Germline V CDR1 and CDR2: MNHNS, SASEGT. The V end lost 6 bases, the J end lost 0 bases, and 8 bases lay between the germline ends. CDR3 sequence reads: CASSREPNTGELFF. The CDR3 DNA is TGTGCCAGCAGCCGGGAGCCGAACACCGGGGAGCTGTTTTTT.

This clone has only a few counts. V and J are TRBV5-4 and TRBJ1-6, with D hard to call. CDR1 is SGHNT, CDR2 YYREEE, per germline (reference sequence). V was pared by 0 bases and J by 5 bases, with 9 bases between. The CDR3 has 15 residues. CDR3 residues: CASSLAGGNNSPLHF. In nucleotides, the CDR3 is TGTGCCAGCAGCTTGGCGGGAGGGAATAATTCACCCCTCCACTTT.

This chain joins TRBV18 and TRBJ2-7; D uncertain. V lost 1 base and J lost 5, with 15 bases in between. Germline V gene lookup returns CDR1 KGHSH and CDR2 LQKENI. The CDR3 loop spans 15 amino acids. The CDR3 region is CASSPQAGSSNEQYF. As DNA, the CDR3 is TGTGCCAGCTCACCACAGGCAGGTTCATCGAACGAGCAGTACTTC.

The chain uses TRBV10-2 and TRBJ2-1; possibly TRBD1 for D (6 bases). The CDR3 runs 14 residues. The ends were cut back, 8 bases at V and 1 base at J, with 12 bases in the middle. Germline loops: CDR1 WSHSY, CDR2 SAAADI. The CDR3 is CASGWTESYNEQFF. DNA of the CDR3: TGCGCCAGCGGGTGGACAGAGTCCTACAATGAGCAGTTCTTC.

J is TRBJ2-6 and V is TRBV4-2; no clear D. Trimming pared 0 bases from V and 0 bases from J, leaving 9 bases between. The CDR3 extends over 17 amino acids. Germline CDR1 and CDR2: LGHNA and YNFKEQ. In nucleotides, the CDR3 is TGTGCCAGCAGCCAAGATTGGCAGGTCTCTGGGGCCAACGTCCTGACTTTC. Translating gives CASSQDWQVSGANVLTF.

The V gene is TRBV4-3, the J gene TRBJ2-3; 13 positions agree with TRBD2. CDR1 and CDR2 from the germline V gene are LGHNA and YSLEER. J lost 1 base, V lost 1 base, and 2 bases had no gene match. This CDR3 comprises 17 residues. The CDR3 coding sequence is TGCGCCAGCAGCCAAGGTGGGACTAGCGGGGGCACAGATACGCAGTATTTT. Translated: CASSQGGTSGGTDTQYF.

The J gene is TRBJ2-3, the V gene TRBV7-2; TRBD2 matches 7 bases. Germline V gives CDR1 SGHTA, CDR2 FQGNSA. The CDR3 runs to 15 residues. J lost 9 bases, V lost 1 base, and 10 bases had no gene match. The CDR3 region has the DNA TGTGCCAGCAGCTTAGGATCCGGGGGGTACGACACGCAGTATTTT. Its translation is CASSLGSGGYDTQYF.

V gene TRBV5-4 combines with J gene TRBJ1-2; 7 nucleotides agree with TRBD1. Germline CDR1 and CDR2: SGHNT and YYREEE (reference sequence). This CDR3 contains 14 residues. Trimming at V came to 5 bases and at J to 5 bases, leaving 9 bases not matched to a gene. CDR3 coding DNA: TGTGCCAGCAGGAAGGGACAGACAGAATATGGCTACACCTTC. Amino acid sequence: CASRKGQTEYGYTF.

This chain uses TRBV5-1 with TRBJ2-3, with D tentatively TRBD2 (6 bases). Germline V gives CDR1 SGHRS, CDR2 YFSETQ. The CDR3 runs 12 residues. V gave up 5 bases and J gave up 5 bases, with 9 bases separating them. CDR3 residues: CASREGRDTQYF. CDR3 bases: TGCGCCAGCAGGGAGGGCCGAGATACGCAGTATTTT. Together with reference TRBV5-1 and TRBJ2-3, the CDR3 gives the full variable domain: KAGVTQTPRYLIKTRGQQVTLSCSPISGHRSVSWYQQTPGQGLQFLFEYFSETQRNKGNFPGRFSGRQFSNSRSEMNVSTLELGDSALYLCASREGRDTQYFGPGTRLTVL.

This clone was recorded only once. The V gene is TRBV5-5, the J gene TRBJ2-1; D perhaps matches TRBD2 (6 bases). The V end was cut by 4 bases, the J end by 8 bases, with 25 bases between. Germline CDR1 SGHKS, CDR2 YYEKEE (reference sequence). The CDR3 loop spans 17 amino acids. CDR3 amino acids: CASSPKPRPGGQDEQFF. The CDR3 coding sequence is TGTGCCAGCAGCCCTAAGCCCCGCCCCGGGGGTCAGGATGAGCAGTTCTTC.

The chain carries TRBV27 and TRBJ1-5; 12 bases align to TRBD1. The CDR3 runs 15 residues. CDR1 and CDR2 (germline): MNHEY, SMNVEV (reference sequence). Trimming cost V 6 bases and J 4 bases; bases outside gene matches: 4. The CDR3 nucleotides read TGTGCCAGCAGACCGGGACAGGGGGCGAATCAGCCCCAGCATTTT. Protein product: CASRPGQGANQPQHF.

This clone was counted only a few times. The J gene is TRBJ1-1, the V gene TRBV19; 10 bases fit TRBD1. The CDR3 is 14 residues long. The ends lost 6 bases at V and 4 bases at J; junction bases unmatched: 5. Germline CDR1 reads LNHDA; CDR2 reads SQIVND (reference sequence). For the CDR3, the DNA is TGTGCCAGTAGCTTTGACAGGGGGCTCACTGAAGCTTTCTTT. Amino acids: CASSFDRGLTEAFF.

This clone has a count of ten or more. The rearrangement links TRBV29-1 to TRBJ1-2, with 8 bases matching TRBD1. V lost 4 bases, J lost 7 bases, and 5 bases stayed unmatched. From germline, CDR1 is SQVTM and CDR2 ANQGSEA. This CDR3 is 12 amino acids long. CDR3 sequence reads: CSVGGQGGGYTF. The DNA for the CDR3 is TGCAGCGTTGGCGGACAGGGAGGTGGCTACACCTTC.

CDR3 amino acids: CASSLPGLAEYEQYF. The CDR3, as DNA: TGCGCCAGCAGCTTGCCTGGACTAGCCGAGTACGAGCAGTACTTC. This sequence joins TRBV5-1 and TRBJ2-7; 8 bases map to TRBD2. The CDR3 is 15 amino acids. Trimming at V came to 1 base and at J to 4 bases, leaving 7 bases not matched to a gene. Per the germline V gene, CDR1 is SGHRS and CDR2 is YFSETQ.

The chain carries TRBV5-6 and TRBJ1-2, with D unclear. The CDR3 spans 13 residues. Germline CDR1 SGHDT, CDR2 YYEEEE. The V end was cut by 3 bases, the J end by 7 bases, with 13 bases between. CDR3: CASSYSQTGGYTF. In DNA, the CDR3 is TGTGCCAGCAGCTATTCCCAGACTGGTGGCTACACCTTC.

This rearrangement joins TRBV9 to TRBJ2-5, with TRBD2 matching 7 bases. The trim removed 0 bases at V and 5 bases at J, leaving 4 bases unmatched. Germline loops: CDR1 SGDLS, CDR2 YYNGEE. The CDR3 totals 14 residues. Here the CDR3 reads CASSVARGGETQYF. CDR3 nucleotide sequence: TGTGCCAGCAGCGTAGCTCGGGGAGGGGAGACCCAGTACTTC. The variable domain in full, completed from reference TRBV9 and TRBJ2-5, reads DSGVTQTPKHLITATGQRVTLRCSPRSGDLSVYWYQQSLDQGLQFLIQYYNGEERAKGNILERFSAQQFPDLHSELNLSSLELGDSALYFCASSVARGGETQYFGPGTRLLVL.

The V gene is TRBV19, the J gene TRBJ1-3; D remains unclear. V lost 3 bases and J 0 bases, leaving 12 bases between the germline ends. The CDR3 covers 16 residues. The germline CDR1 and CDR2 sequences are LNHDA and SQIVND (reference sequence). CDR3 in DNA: TGTGCCAGTAGTATCAAGCGACGGATCTCTGGAAACACCATATATTTT. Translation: CASSIKRRISGNTIYF.

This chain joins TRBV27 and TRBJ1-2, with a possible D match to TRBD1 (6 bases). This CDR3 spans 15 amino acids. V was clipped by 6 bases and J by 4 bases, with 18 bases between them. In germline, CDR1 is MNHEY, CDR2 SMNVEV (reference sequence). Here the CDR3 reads CASSPGTRGGYGYTF. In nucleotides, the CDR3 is TGTGCCAGCAGCCCCGGGACACGGGGTGGCTATGGCTACACCTTC.

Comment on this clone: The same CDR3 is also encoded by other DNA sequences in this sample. Here the CDR3 DNA reads TGTGCCAGCAGCGTACGGTCGGTAAACACTGAAGCTTTCTTT. Translating it yields CASSVRSVNTEAFF. The chain employs TRBV9 and TRBJ1-1; D is undetermined. V lost 1 base to trimming and J lost 2 bases, with 9 bases between them. Germline loops: CDR1 SGDLS, CDR2 YYNGEE. The CDR3 totals 14 residues. Supplemented by reference TRBV9 and TRBJ1-1, the full variable domain reads DSGVTQTPKHLITATGQRVTLRCSPRSGDLSVYWYQQSLDQGLQFLIQYYNGEERAKGNILERFSAQQFPDLHSELNLSSLELGDSALYFCASSVRSVNTEAFFGQGTRLTVV.

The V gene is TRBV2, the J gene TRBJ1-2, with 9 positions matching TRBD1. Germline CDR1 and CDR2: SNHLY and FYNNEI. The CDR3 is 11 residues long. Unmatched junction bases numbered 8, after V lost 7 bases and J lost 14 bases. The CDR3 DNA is TGTGCCAGCAAATTACAGGGGGCGCAAACCTTC. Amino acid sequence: CASKLQGAQTF.